Sequencing of this T cell receptor (beta chain) was carried out in a study of blood T cell repertoires in COVID-19. Produced via immunoSEQ multiplex PCR; TCRdb's table is partial and in-frame only. The sample has 70,000 to 95,000 clones; over 70% are singletons. This CDR3 region has 15 residues. V dropped 1 base and J dropped 4; count of bases not matched to a gene: 5. Germline V gene lookup returns CDR1 LNHDA and CDR2 SQIVND (reference sequence). The TCR was taken from a man aged 45-60 years with active COVID-19. The specimen was peripheral blood. The V call is TRBV19, the J call TRBJ2-3; 7 bases fit TRBD1. CDR3 nucleotides: TGTGCCAGTAGTATAGTTGACAGGGCCGCAGATACGCAGTATTTT. Residues: CASSIVDRAADTQYF. Together with reference TRBV19 and TRBJ2-3, the CDR3 gives the full variable domain: DGGITQSPKYLFRKEGQNVTLSCEQNLNHDAMYWYRQDPGQGLRLIYYSQIVNDFQKGDIAEGYSVSREKKESFPLTVTSAQKNPTAFYLCASSIVDRAADTQYFGPGTRLTVL.